This T cell receptor beta chain was sequenced for a study of metastatic and nonmetastatic thyroid tumors. All patients were treatment-naive before thyroid surgery. TCRdb re-analyzed the PCR reads using MiXCR. The profile shows over 35,000 clones, about a sixth of them singletons. This CDR3 comprises 15 residues. Trimming left V 4 bases short and J 5 bases short, with 16 bases between. From germline, CDR1 is SGDLS and CDR2 YYNGEE. The chain couples TRBV9 to TRBJ2-1; tentative D call: TRBD2 (6 bases). The sequence was collected from a female donor with papillary thyroid cancer or a benign thyroid nodule (not recorded which). Some clones in this sample may be carry-over from other donors' samples. Source material: tumor tissue. CDR3: CASSLVQRADNEQFF. CDR3 sequence (DNA): TGTGCCAGCAGCTTAGTCCAGCGGGCGGACAATGAGCAGTTCTTC.